This is a list of T cell receptor beta chains from one sample in a study of cytomegalovirus exposure and HLA in healthy donors. Profiled with immunoSEQ multiplex PCR; TCRdb holds only in-frame clones, not every one. The sample holds roughly 100,000 clones, roughly 82% seen once. Source material: PBMCs. The receptors come from a man in his fifties in good health and CMV-seronegative. Both conserved end residues are part of each CDR3. A D gene is named only where the DNA matches it firmly. The listing skips clone size in some rows; elsewhere it reads once, few, many or a size class.

>TRBJ2-4|NA|TRBV19|NA
CASSMGRTELAKNIQYF
TGTGCCAGTAGTATGGGAAGGACAGAACTAGCCAAAAACATTCAGTACTTC
>TRBJ1-1|NA|TRBV4-2|NA
CASSHLTAANTEAFF
TGTGCCAGCAGCCACCTCACGGCGGCCAACACTGAAGCTTTCTTT
>TRBJ2-4|NA|TRBV7-9|NA
CASSPDIAKNIQYF
TGTGCCAGCAGCCCCGACATAGCCAAAAACATTCAGTACTTC
>TRBJ1-1|few|TRBV5-6|NA
CASSKYRVRTEAFF
TGTGCCAGCAGCAAATACAGGGTTCGGACTGAAGCTTTCTTT
>TRBJ2-2|NA|TRBV5-1|TRBD2
CASSPGLAGRTGELFF
TGCGCCAGCAGCCCGGGACTAGCGGGGAGAACCGGGGAGCTGTTTTTT
>TRBJ1-3|NA|TRBV4-1|NA
CASSQWNKGVLSGNTIYF
TGCGCCAGCAGCCAATGGAATAAGGGGGTTCTCTCTGGAAACACCATATATTTT
>TRBJ2-7|NA|TRBV2|TRBD1
CASSEAGQTDF
TGTGCCAGCAGTGAAGCGGGACAGACGGACTTC
>TRBJ1-6|NA|TRBV30|NA
CAWSVGQGNSPLHF
TGTGCCTGGAGTGTAGGGCAGGGGAATTCACCCCTCCACTTT
>TRBJ2-7|NA|TRBV14|NA
CASSQGTPSYEQYF
TGTGCCAGCAGCCAGGGGACACCCTCCTACGAGCAGTACTTC
>TRBJ2-3|NA|TRBV18|TRBD2
CASSPRTSGRDTQYF
TGTGCCAGCTCACCACGAACTAGCGGGAGAGATACGCAGTATTTT
>TRBJ2-2|NA|TRBV2|TRBD2
CASSETSGGVGELFF
TGTGCCAGCAGCGAGACTAGCGGGGGTGTCGGGGAGCTGTTTTTT
>TRBJ1-1|NA|TRBV6-5|NA
CALRMDKDTEAFF
TGTGCCCTACGTATGGACAAGGACACTGAAGCTTTCTTT
>TRBJ1-2|few|TRBV28|TRBD1
CASTGDRIGYTF
TGTGCCAGCACCGGGGACAGAATTGGCTACACCTTC
>TRBJ2-7|NA|TRBV21-1|NA
CASSKGSGQNDTYEQYF
TGTGCCAGCAGCAAAGGGTCTGGACAGAACGATACCTACGAGCAGTACTTC
>TRBJ2-1|NA|TRBV25-1|NA
CASSVSLAENNEQFF
TGTGCCAGCAGTGTTTCCCTCGCGGAAAACAATGAGCAGTTCTTC
>TRBJ1-1|few|TRBV5-1|TRBD1
CASSSNRGRVVNTEAFF
TGCGCCAGCAGTTCGAACAGGGGGCGCGTTGTGAACACTGAAGCTTTCTTT
>TRBJ2-7|NA|TRBV7-9|TRBD1
CASSLRSGQGNEQYF
TGTGCCAGCAGCTTAAGGTCGGGACAGGGGAACGAGCAGTACTTC
>TRBJ1-5|few|TRBV6-6|TRBD1
CASSGTGGVGQPQHF
TGTGCCAGCAGTGGGACAGGGGGCGTTGGACAGCCCCAGCATTTT
>TRBJ2-7|NA|TRBV5-4|TRBD2
CASSSERGTYEQYF
TGTGCCAGCAGCTCCGAGCGGGGGACCTACGAGCAGTACTTC
>TRBJ2-7|NA|TRBV6-4|TRBD2
CASSVIAGKDEQYF
TGTGCCAGCAGTGTGATAGCGGGAAAGGACGAGCAGTACTTC
>TRBJ1-2|NA|TRBV30|TRBD1
CAWTQGIYGYTF
TGTGCCTGGACACAGGGGATCTATGGCTACACCTTC
>TRBJ2-7|NA|TRBV19|NA
CASSTQGSSYEQYF
TGTGCCAGTAGTACCCAGGGGTCGTCCTACGAGCAGTACTTC
>TRBJ2-7|NA|TRBV5-6|NA
CASSLQGVLSYEQYF
TGTGCCAGCAGTTTACAGGGAGTACTCTCCTACGAGCAGTACTTC
>TRBJ1-2|NA|TRBV11-2|NA
CASSLDITGLDGYTF
TGTGCCAGCAGCTTAGATATAACGGGATTGGATGGCTACACCTTC
>TRBJ2-5|NA|TRBV5-1|TRBD1
CASSLQGVRDSRTQYF
TGCGCCAGCAGCTTACAGGGGGTTCGGGATTCGCGGACCCAGTACTTC
>TRBJ2-1|NA|TRBV28|NA
CASSPGLIHNEQFF
TGTGCCAGCAGCCCGGGACTTATCCACAATGAGCAGTTCTTC
>TRBJ1-1|NA|TRBV29-1|TRBD1
CSVTRQGNTEAFF
TGCAGCGTGACCCGACAGGGCAACACTGAAGCTTTCTTT
>TRBJ2-1|NA|TRBV2|NA
CASGGALTAYNEQFF
TGTGCCAGCGGGGGGGCACTAACAGCCTACAATGAGCAGTTCTTC
>TRBJ1-2|once|TRBV6-1|NA
CASGSDYGYTF
TGTGCCAGCGGCAGTGACTATGGCTACACCTTC
>TRBJ2-2|NA|TRBV7-3|NA
CASSPQSFGELFF
TGTGCCAGCAGCCCTCAGTCGTTCGGGGAGCTGTTTTTT
>TRBJ1-3|NA|TRBV14|NA
CASSHVTRSSGNTIYF
TGTGCCAGCAGCCATGTCACTAGGAGCTCTGGAAACACCATATATTTT
>TRBJ2-7|NA|TRBV28|NA
CASSLGQGGQYF
TGTGCCAGCAGTTTAGGCCAGGGTGGGCAGTACTTC
>TRBJ2-3|NA|TRBV9|TRBD2
CASSVEAGGRNTQYF
TGTGCCAGCAGCGTAGAAGCGGGAGGGAGGAATACGCAGTATTTT
>TRBJ2-1|few|TRBV30|TRBD1
CAWSGQPNEQFF
TGTGCCTGGTCGGGACAGCCCAATGAGCAGTTCTTC
>TRBJ1-1|few|TRBV6-5|NA
CASRQIMNTEAFF
TGTGCCAGCAGACAAATAATGAACACTGAAGCTTTCTTT
>TRBJ2-2|NA|TRBV7-3|NA
CASSSAGVGELFF
TGTGCCAGCAGCTCAGCAGGGGTCGGGGAGCTGTTTTTT
>TRBJ2-4|NA|TRBV9|TRBD1
CASTPGQVAKNIQYF
TGTGCCAGCACACCGGGACAGGTAGCCAAAAACATTCAGTACTTC
>TRBJ2-1|NA|TRBV5-1|TRBD2
CASSPQTSGGEFSSYNEQFF
TGCGCCAGCAGCCCACAGACTAGCGGGGGGGAATTTAGCTCCTACAATGAGCAGTTCTTC
>TRBJ1-2|many|TRBV28|NA
CASRFSPEGGYTF
TGTGCCAGCAGATTTTCCCCCGAGGGCGGCTACACCTTC
>TRBJ1-2|NA|TRBV14|NA
CASSQVGETVYGYTF
TGTGCCAGCAGCCAAGTAGGGGAAACTGTATATGGCTACACCTTC